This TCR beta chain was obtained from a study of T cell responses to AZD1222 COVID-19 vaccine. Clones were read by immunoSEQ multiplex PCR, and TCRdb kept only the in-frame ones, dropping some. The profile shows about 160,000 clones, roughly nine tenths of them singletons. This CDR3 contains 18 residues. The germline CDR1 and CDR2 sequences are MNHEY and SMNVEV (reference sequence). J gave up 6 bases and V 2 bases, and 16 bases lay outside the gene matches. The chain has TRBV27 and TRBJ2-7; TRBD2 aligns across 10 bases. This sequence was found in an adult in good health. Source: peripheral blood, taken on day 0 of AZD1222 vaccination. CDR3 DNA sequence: TGTGCCAGCAGTTTAAGGACAAGAAGCGGGGGGGCTGGCGTCGAGCAGTACTTC. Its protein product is CASSLRTRSGGAGVEQYF.